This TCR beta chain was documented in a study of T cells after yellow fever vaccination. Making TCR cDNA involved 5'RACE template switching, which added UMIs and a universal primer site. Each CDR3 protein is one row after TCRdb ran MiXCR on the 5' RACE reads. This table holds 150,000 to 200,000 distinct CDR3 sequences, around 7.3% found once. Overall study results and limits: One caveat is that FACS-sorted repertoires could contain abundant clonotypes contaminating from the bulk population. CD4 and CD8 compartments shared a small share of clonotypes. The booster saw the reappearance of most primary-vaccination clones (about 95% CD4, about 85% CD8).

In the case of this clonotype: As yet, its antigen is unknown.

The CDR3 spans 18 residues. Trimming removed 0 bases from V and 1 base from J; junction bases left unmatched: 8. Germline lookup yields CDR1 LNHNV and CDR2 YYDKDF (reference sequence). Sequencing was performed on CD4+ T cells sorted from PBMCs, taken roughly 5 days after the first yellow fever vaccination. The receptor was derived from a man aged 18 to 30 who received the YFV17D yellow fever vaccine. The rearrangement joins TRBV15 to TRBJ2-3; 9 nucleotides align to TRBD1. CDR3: CATSRDTPRTGGTDTQYF. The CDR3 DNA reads TGTGCCACCAGCAGAGACACTCCCCGGACAGGGGGCACAGATACGCAGTATTTT.